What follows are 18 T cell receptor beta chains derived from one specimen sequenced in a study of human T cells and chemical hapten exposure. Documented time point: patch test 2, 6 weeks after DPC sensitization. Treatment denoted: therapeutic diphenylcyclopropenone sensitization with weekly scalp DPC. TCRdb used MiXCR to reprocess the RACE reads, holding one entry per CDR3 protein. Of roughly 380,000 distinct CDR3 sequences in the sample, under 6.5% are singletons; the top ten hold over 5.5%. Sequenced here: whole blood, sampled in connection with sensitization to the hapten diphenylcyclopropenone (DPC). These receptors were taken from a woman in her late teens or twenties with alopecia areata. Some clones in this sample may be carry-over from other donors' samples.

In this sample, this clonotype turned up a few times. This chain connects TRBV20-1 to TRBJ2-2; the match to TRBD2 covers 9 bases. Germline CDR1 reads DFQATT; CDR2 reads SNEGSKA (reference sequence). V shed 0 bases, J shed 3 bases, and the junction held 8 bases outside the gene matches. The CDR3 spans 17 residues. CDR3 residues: CSARDELAGRYTGELFF. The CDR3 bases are TGCAGTGCTAGAGATGAGCTAGCGGGGCGGTACACCGGGGAGCTGTTTTTT.

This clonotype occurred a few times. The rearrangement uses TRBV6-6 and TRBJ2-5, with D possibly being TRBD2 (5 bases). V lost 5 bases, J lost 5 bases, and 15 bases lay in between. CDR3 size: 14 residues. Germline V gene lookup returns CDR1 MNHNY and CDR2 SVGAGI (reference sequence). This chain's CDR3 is CASSPRGSSETQYF. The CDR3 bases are TGTGCCAGCAGTCCCCGCGGGTCGAGCGAGACCCAGTACTTC.

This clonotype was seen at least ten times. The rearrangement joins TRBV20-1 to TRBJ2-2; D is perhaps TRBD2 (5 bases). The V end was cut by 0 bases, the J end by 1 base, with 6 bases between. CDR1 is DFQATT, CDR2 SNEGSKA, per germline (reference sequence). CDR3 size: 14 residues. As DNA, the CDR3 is TGCAGTGCTAGAGATGGGAGGAACACCGGGGAGCTGTTTTTT. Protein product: CSARDGRNTGELFF.

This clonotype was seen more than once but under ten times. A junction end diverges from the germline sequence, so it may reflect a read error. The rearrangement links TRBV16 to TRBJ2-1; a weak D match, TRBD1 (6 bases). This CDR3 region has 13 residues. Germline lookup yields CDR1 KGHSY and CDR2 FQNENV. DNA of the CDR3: TGTGCCAGCAGCCAAGCCAGGGTTTCTGGGGGCCTATTC. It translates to CASSQARVSGGLF.

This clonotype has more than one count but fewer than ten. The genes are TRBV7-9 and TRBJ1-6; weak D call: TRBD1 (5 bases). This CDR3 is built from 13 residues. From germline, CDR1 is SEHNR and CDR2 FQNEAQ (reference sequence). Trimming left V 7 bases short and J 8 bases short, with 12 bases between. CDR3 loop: CASNKQEYSPLHF. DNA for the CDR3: TGTGCCAGCAATAAACAGGAGTATTCACCCCTCCACTTT.

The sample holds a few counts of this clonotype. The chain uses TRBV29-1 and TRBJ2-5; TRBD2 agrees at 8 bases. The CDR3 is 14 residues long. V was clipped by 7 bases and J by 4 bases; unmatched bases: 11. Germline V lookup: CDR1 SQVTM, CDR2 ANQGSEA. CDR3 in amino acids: CSATPASGGETQYF. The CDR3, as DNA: TGCAGCGCCACTCCGGCCAGCGGGGGAGAGACCCAGTACTTC.

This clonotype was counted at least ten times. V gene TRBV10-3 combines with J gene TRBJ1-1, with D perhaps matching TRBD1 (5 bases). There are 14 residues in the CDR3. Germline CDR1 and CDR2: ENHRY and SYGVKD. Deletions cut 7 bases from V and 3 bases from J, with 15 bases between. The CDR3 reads CAIKLGDWDTEAFF. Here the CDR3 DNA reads TGTGCCATCAAGCTAGGGGATTGGGACACTGAAGCTTTCTTT.

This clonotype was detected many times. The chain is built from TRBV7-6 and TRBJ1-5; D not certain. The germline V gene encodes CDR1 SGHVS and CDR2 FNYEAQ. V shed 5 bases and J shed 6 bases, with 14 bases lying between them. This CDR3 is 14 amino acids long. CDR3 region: CASSPLGRTQPQHF. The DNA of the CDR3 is TGTGCCAGCAGCCCATTAGGACGAACTCAGCCCCAGCATTTT. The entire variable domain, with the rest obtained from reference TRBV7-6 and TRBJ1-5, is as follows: GAGVSQSPRYKVTKRGQDVALRCDPISGHVSLYWYRQALGQGPEFLTYFNYEAQQDKSGLPNDRFSAERPEGSISTLTIQRTEQRDSAMYRCASSPLGRTQPQHFGDGTRLSIL.

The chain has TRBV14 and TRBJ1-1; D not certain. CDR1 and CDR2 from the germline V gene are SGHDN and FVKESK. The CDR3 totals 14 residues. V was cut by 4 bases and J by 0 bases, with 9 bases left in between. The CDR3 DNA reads TGTGCCAGCAGCCCCAAGAATGTGAACACTGAAGCTTTCTTT. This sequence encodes CASSPKNVNTEAFF.

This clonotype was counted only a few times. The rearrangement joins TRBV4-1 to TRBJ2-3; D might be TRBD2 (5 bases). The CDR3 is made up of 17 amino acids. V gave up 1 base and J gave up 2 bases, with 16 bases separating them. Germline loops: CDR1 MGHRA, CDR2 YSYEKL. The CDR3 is CASSQGLRTRFTDTQYF. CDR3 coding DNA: TGCGCCAGCAGCCAAGGTCTCAGGACTCGATTCACAGATACGCAGTATTTT.

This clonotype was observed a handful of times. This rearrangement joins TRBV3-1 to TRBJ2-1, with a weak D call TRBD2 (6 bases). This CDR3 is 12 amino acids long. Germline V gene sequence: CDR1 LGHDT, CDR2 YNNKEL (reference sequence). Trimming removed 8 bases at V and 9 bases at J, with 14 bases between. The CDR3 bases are TGTGCCAGCGGGGGGTCCACAGGTGAGCAGTTCTTC. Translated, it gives CASGGSTGEQFF.

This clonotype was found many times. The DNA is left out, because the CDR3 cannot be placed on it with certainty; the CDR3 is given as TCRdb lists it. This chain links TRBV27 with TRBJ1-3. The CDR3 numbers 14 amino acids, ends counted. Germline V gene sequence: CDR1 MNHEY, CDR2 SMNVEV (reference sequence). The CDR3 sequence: CASSSSRSGNTIYF.

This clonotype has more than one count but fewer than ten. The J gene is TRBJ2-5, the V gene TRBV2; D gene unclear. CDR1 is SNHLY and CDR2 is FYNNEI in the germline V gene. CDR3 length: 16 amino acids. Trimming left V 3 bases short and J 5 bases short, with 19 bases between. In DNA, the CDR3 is TGTGCCAGCAGTGAGACCAGAAGATTTACAACGGAGACCCAGTACTTC. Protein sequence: CASSETRRFTTETQYF.

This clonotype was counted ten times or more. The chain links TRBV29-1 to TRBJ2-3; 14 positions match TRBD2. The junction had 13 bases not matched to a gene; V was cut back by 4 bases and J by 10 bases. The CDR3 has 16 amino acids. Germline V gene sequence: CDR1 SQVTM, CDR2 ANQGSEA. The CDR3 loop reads CSVVTSGGAPLSPQYF. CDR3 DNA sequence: TGCAGCGTTGTGACTAGCGGGGGGGCACCGCTCAGTCCGCAGTATTTT.

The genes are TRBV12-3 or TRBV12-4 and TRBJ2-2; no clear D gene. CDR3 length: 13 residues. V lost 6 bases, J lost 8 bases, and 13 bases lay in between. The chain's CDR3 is CASRPRVPGELFF. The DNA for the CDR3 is TGTGCCAGCAGACCACGGGTTCCGGGGGAGCTGTTTTTT.

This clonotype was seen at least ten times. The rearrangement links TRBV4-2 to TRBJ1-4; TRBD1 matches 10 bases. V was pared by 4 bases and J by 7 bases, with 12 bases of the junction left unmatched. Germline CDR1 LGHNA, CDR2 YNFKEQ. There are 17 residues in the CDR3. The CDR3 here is CASSPKIPGQGSEKLFF. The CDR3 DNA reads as TGTGCCAGCAGCCCGAAGATTCCGGGACAGGGGTCTGAAAAACTGTTTTTT.

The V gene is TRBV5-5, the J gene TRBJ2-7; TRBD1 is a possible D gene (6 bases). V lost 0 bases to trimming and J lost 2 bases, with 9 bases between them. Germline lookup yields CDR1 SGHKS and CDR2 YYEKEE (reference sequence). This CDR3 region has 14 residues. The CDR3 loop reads CASSLVGGTYEQYF. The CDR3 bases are TGTGCCAGCAGCTTGGTAGGGGGAACCTACGAGCAGTACTTC.

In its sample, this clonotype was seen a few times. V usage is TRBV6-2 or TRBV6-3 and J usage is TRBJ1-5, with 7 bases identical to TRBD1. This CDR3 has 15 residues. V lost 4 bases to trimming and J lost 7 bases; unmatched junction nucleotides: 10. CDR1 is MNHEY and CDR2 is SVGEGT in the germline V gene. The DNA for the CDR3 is TGTGCCAGCAGTTCGCGACAGGGCGGGTTACAGCCCCAGCATTTT. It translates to CASSSRQGGLQPQHF.